The next 6 T cell receptor beta chains were all read from a single sample in a study of cytomegalovirus exposure and HLA in healthy donors. 60 Vbeta and 13 Jbeta primers were used in PCR. Here immunoSEQ multiplex PCR was the method, and the copy in TCRdb shows in-frame clones only, minus some. The data show fewer than 150,000 clones, with 15% seen just once and 1.9% held by the top ten. Material: PBMCs. Every receptor here comes from a woman younger than 30 in good health and CMV-seronegative.

This clone was detected a few times. This sequence joins TRBV10-2 and TRBJ2-7, with D perhaps matching TRBD2 (6 bases). This CDR3 is 16 amino acids long. V was pared by 4 bases and J by 2 bases, with 18 bases between. Germline V CDR1 and CDR2: WSHSY, SAAADI. For the CDR3, the DNA is TGCGCCAGCAGTGGGGCCCTCTTATCGGGGGCCTACGAGCAGTACTTC. Its translation is CASSGALLSGAYEQYF.

Only a few counts were recorded for this clone. The V gene is TRBV6-5, the J gene TRBJ2-2; D is possibly TRBD2 (6 bases). Per the germline V gene, CDR1 is MNHEY and CDR2 is SVGAGI. V was trimmed by 0 bases and J by 7 bases, leaving 12 bases between them. This CDR3 contains 15 residues. The CDR3 spells CASSYSSRGIGELFF. DNA for the CDR3: TGTGCCAGCAGTTACTCCTCACGGGGGATCGGGGAGCTGTTTTTT.

The count of this clone is one. This chain joins TRBV2 and TRBJ2-3; 8 nucleotides agree with TRBD1. The CDR3 runs 16 residues. Germline loops: CDR1 SNHLY, CDR2 FYNNEI. V was clipped by 4 bases and J by 2 bases; unmatched bases: 8. The CDR3 coding sequence is TGTGCCAGCAGTGGGACAGGGTGGGCCTCCACAGATACGCAGTATTTT. The encoded protein is CASSGTGWASTDTQYF.

The V call is TRBV9, the J call TRBJ2-2; maybe TRBD2 (5 bases). Trimming took off 2 bases at V and 6 bases at J, with 11 bases between the two ends. Germline V lookup: CDR1 SGDLS, CDR2 YYNGEE. The CDR3 has 14 amino acids. The CDR3 sequence: CASSVATSSGELFF. CDR3 nucleotide sequence: TGTGCCAGCAGCGTCGCTACTAGTTCCGGGGAGCTGTTTTTT.

The rearrangement joins TRBV27 to TRBJ2-1; 9 bases are shared with TRBD2. Germline V gives CDR1 MNHEY, CDR2 SMNVEV (reference sequence). CDR3 length: 15 amino acids. J gave up 4 bases and V 5 bases, and 6 bases lay outside the gene matches. CDR3: CASSDSSGTYNEQFF. The DNA for the CDR3 is TGTGCCAGCAGTGACTCTAGCGGGACGTACAATGAGCAGTTCTTC.

This rearrangement joins TRBV19 to TRBJ1-2, with D possibly being TRBD1 (5 bases). The germline gives CDR1 LNHDA, CDR2 SQIVND (reference sequence). V dropped 3 bases and J dropped 3 bases, with 17 bases sitting between them. This CDR3 comprises 16 residues. The chain's CDR3 is CASSIRGVKWDYGYTF. Here the CDR3 DNA reads TGTGCCAGTAGTATCCGGGGGGTCAAATGGGACTATGGCTACACCTTC.